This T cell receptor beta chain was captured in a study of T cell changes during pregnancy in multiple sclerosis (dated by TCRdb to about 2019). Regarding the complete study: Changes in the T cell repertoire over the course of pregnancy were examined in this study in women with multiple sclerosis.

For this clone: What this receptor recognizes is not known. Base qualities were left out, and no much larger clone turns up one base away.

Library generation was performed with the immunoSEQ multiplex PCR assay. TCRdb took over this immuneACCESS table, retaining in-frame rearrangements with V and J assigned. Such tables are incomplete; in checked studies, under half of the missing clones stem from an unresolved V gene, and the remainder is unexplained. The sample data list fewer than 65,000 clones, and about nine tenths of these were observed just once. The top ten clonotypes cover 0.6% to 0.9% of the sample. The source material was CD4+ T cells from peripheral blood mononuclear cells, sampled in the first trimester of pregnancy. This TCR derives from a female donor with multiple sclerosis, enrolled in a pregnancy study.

The CDR3 is CASGLTSGGLSETQYF. The nucleotide sequence reads TGTGCTAGTGGTCTCACCAGCGGGGGTCTTTCGGAGACCCAGTACTTC. This chain joins TRBV12-5 to TRBJ2-5, with TRBD2 identical over 8 junction bases. CDR1 and CDR2, per the germline V gene, are LGHNT and FRNRAP. The CDR3 goes from the cysteine to the phenylalanine over 16 residues. Only CDR3 DNA remains: 48 bases, in frame from the first base. From V the trimming removes 5 bases and from J it removes 5 bases, while the gene matches leave 13 bases of the junction unaccounted for.